This TCR beta chain originates from a study of blood T cell repertoires in COVID-19. Study overall: Acute and convalescent COVID-19 samples came from the United States, Italy and Spain. The analysed material was cDNA or gDNA that came from T cells, B-cell-depleted T cells, or PBMCs.

This clone appeared a few times. TCRdb's table, derived via immunoSEQ multiplex PCR, lists solely in-frame clones and lacks some. This table has more than 20,000 clones, around 88% appearing once. The CDR3 runs to 15 residues. The rearrangement uses TRBV12-2 and TRBJ2-7; TRBD2 is taken as the D call from the table, unchecked against the DNA. TRBV12-2 is given as a pseudogene. The receptor was derived from a man in his sixties or seventies with acute or convalescent COVID-19. The source material was peripheral blood. CDR3 in DNA: TGTGCAAGTCGCTTAGGTCAGCGGACCCTCTACGAGCAGTACTTC. Residues: CASRLGQRTLYEQYF.